This TCR beta chain is drawn from a study of T cells in Graves' hyperthyroidism and ophthalmopathy (dated by TCRdb to about 2019). Regarding the study in general: Peripheral blood was collected at initial diagnosis, before any treatment. TCR V-J signatures able to tell the groups apart were searched for in a discovery cohort of 90 to 100 patients, of whom roughly 42 had Graves' ophthalmopathy and some 60 had stable Graves' hyperthyroidism. Whether ophthalmopathy could be predicted prospectively was tested in an independent validation cohort made up of under 20 hyperthyroidism patients plus 17 patients who later progressed to ophthalmopathy. The 100 or so discovery patients were randomly split 7:3 into training and test sets. The study also compared thyroid tissue and blood T-cell repertoires from five or six Graves' hyperthyroidism patients. After sampling, hyperthyroidism patients received methimazole starting at 30 mg daily, and ophthalmopathy patients received high-dose intravenous methylprednisolone. According to the paper, TCR Vbeta CDR3 sequencing was carried out on over 130 peripheral blood samples, which came from over 40 ophthalmopathy, approximately 78 hyperthyroidism and some 17 progressor patients. What the authors observed across the whole study: Blood samples also contained most of the expanded thyroid clonotypes (frequency above 0.001), which suggests that blood repertoires may reflect thyroid immune responses. In validation, progression to ophthalmopathy was predicted by the model with roughly 69% sensitivity and 72% to 85% specificity, a median of about 6.4 months before onset. No statistical method was used to set the sample size in advance, and investigators knew the group allocation. In cross-validation, a model built on a 13 V-J signature told ophthalmopathy apart from stable hyperthyroidism with under 90% sensitivity and approximately 81% specificity, and in testing the same model reached 80%/75%.

In the case of this clonotype: Its antigen target is currently unknown. A single base separates this from a much larger clone, so it may be a read error.

Looking up the germline V gene yields CDR1 SGHVS and CDR2 FQNEAQ. From the cysteine through the phenylalanine, the CDR3 covers 18 amino acids. The CDR3 DNA has 54 bases and is translated from base 1. TCR beta CDR3 regions were amplified from RNA transcripts. For the first round of RT-PCR on the TCR CDR3, the HTBI primer set was used together with the Qiagen OneStep RT-PCR kit. A second multiplex PCR round built the libraries, followed by size selection and purification. Sequencing of the libraries was done on an Illumina HiSeq2000 using paired-end 100 bp reads. The authors processed their data as follows. Raw data were processed with SOAPnuke, discarding reads with adapters, uncalled bases, mean Phred below 15, or no exact constant-primer or identifier match. High-quality paired reads were merged using COPE v1.2.5, and each unique nucleotide sequence was defined as a clonotype. MiTCR v1.1 was used to align clonotypes to the IMGT TRBV, TRBD and TRBJ reference segments. Only V-J combinations with frequency above 0.0001, covering approximately 99% of repertoires, were analysed. The TCS score was defined as the ratio of F50 (clonal expansion) to E x V (chaos), calculated using BLOSUM62-based TCRdist between CDR3 peptides within each V-J. Welch's t-statistics and random forest reduced around 550 V-J features to roughly 13, which were used in a naive Bayes classifier (R e1071). TCRdb applied fastp at Q25 and MiXCR to the public reads, then kept only in-frame beta chains. Identical CDR3 proteins give one entry, which carries the most common genes and DNA. It is TCRdb's table, rather than the study itself, that gives the V and J calls and clone size. In all, the sample holds a few hundred thousand distinct CDR3 sequences, and approximately 14% of those were seen once. In total, the top ten clones hold 13% of the sample.

The hyperthyroidism patients were between 18 and 65 years old and newly diagnosed, with a disease duration of less than 2 months. The study excluded patients with uncontrolled infections, other autoimmune diseases, pregnancy or lactation. Diagnoses were based on clinical symptoms, serum thyroxine and TRAb, thyroid ultrasound and orbital computed tomography. For progressor patients, blood was drawn at the first diagnosis of hyperthyroidism, before any ophthalmopathy symptoms had appeared. Ficoll-Paque density gradient centrifugation was used to isolate PBMCs from under 11 ml of fresh peripheral blood. Progressor patients were initially diagnosed with Graves' hyperthyroidism and developed ophthalmopathy during follow-up. Total RNA was extracted using Trizol reagent, and RNA quality was assessed on an Agilent 2100 Bioanalyzer.

Recombination linked TRBV7-8 to TRBJ1-3; a confident D gene designation cannot be given. Sequencing input: blood. This receptor was identified in a woman in her thirties or forties with Graves' hyperthyroidism that later progressed to Graves' ophthalmopathy. The nucleotides read TGTGCCAGCAGCTACCGGCCAGGTTACGACACGCTCGGAAACACCACATATTTT. Its protein product is CASSYRPGYDTLGNTTYF.